These T cell receptor beta chains were read from a single sample in a study of T cell changes during pregnancy in multiple sclerosis. TCRdb's copy holds only in-frame clones and misses some; the assay was immunoSEQ multiplex PCR. The sample contains 40,000 to 50,000 clones, 89% of which appear only once. The material was CD4+ T cells from peripheral blood mononuclear cells, obtained in the first trimester of pregnancy. The source of these receptors is a female donor with multiple sclerosis, enrolled in a pregnancy study. Each CDR3 is given with its conserved first and last residue. A D gene is named only where the DNA matches it firmly. Clone size is not always given. Where it is, it says once, few, many or a class for expanded clones.

D gene,J gene,clone size,V gene,CDR3 DNA,CDR3 protein
TRBD1,TRBJ1-1,NA,TRBV5-4,TGTGCCAGCAGCTTCCCAGCGGGACAGGGGGCGTCTGAAGCTTTCTTT,CASSFPAGQGASEAFF
TRBD2,TRBJ2-7,NA,TRBV10-3,TGTGCCATCAGTGAGTCGGGGGGGAGCCAGGCCACCTCCTACGAGCAGTACTTC,CAISESGGSQATSYEQYF
TRBD1,TRBJ2-7,NA,TRBV7-8,TGTGCCAGCAGCTCAAGGAGTGGGACAGGCTCCTACGAGCAGTACTTC,CASSSRSGTGSYEQYF
TRBD2,TRBJ2-1,few,TRBV19,TGTGCCAGTGCCACGGGGACTAGCGGGATTGAGCAGTTCTTC,CASATGTSGIEQFF
NA,TRBJ2-7,NA,TRBV9,TGTGCCAGCAGCGTAGGGGCGGGGACTGATTACTACGAGCAGTACTTC,CASSVGAGTDYYEQYF
NA,TRBJ2-3,NA,TRBV19,TGTGCCAGTCAGGGTGTGTCCCTCACAGATACGCAGTATTTT,CASQGVSLTDTQYF
NA,TRBJ2-7,once,TRBV27,TGTGCCAGCAGTCTCAGGGGCGCGTCCTACGAGCAGTACTTC,CASSLRGASYEQYF
NA,TRBJ2-1,NA,TRBV6-5,TGTGCCAGCTCCCCTAGGTCGGATGAGCAGTTCTTC,CASSPRSDEQFF
TRBD2,TRBJ2-1,NA,TRBV10-3,TGTGCCATTACTAGCGGGACCCCCCGCGGTAAGTTCTTC,CAITSGTPRGKFF
NA,TRBJ2-2,few,TRBV18,TGTGCCAGCTCACCCCCCGGGACCGGGGAGCTGTTTTTT,CASSPPGTGELFF
TRBD2,TRBJ2-7,NA,TRBV29-1,TGCAGCGTCCAGACTAGCGGGACGGGCGAGCAGTACTTC,CSVQTSGTGEQYF
TRBD2,TRBJ2-5,once,TRBV14,TGTGCCAGCAGCCAAGATCAGGGACTAGCGGTCCAAGAGACCCAGTACTTC,CASSQDQGLAVQETQYF
TRBD1,TRBJ2-7,few,TRBV5-1,TGCGCCAGCAAATACAGGGGGACACCCTCCTACGAGCAGTACTTC,CASKYRGTPSYEQYF
TRBD2,TRBJ2-5,NA,TRBV18,TGTGCCAGCTCACCGGGGGCGGGAGGAGAAGAGACCCAGTACTTC,CASSPGAGGEETQYF
TRBD2,TRBJ2-1,NA,TRBV2,TGTGCCAGCAGTGAATGGACTAGCGGCTTATACAATGAGCAGTTCTTC,CASSEWTSGLYNEQFF
NA,TRBJ2-1,NA,TRBV18,TGTGCCAGCTCACCAGGCCGGGTTGTAAATGAGCAGTTCTTC,CASSPGRVVNEQFF
NA,TRBJ2-7,NA,TRBV7-9,TGTGCCAGCCATGGCCAGGCCTACGAGCAGTACTTC,CASHGQAYEQYF
TRBD2,TRBJ2-1,NA,TRBV7-9,TGTGCCAGCAGCGCCCTGCGACTAGCGGGGACCCACAATGAGCAGTTCTTC,CASSALRLAGTHNEQFF
TRBD2,TRBJ2-7,NA,TRBV5-1,TGCGCCAGCAGCTTGACTAGCGGGAGCCGGGACGAGCAGTACTTC,CASSLTSGSRDEQYF
NA,TRBJ2-1,NA,TRBV30,TGTGCCTGGAGTCTCAGCGGCATCTACAATGAGCAGTTCTTC,CAWSLSGIYNEQFF
TRBD1,TRBJ2-3,NA,TRBV7-9,TGTGCCAGCAGCTTAGTCAGACAGGGGTGGCCAGATACGCAGTATTTT,CASSLVRQGWPDTQYF
TRBD1,TRBJ1-1,NA,TRBV28,TGTGCCAGCAGTGGAAAGGGACAGGGAACTGAAGCTTTCTTT,CASSGKGQGTEAFF
TRBD1,TRBJ2-2,NA,TRBV6-1,TGTGCCAGCAGTGTAGCGACAGGGGGCACCGGGGAGCTGTTTTTT,CASSVATGGTGELFF
TRBD1,TRBJ2-7,NA,TRBV10-3,TGTGCCATCAGTGAGTCTAGGGGACAGAGCTACGAGCAGTACTTC,CAISESRGQSYEQYF
NA,TRBJ2-3,NA,TRBV28,TGTGCCAGCAGTTTTGGACTAGATACGCAGTATTTT,CASSFGLDTQYF
NA,TRBJ2-7,once,TRBV28,TGTGCCAGCAGTTCCCCGAGAAGAGGTGTCTACGAGCAGTACTTC,CASSSPRRGVYEQYF
NA,TRBJ1-5,NA,TRBV6-5,TGTGCCAGCAGTTACCAGGCTGGACAGAATCAGCCCCAGCATTTT,CASSYQAGQNQPQHF
NA,TRBJ1-5,once,TRBV19,TGTGCCAGCCACAGGGACAGCAATCAGCCCCAGCATTTT,CASHRDSNQPQHF
NA,TRBJ2-2,NA,TRBV10-3,TGTGCCATCAGTTCAGACAGAAACACCGGGGAGCTGTTTTTT,CAISSDRNTGELFF
TRBD1,TRBJ2-6,NA,TRBV6-1,TGTGCCAGCAGTGAAATCTTGGGGACAGTGGCTTCTGGGGCCAACGTCCTGACTTTC,CASSEILGTVASGANVLTF
TRBD1,TRBJ1-2,medium-sized,TRBV7-9,TGTGCCAGCAGCTTAACAGGGGTAGATGGCTACACCTTC,CASSLTGVDGYTF
TRBD1,TRBJ2-2,NA,TRBV5-6,TGTGCCAGCAGCTTCCGGGACAGGGGGACCGGGGAGCTGTTTTTT,CASSFRDRGTGELFF
NA,TRBJ2-7,NA,TRBV6-9,TGTGCCAGTCGGTGGGAGACCTACGAGCAGTACTTC,CASRWETYEQYF
TRBD1,TRBJ1-1,once,TRBV10-3,TGTGCCATCAGGGAAAACACAGGGGGCGCTGAAGCTTTCTTT,CAIRENTGGAEAFF
TRBD1,TRBJ1-2,NA,TRBV5-1,TGCGCCAGCAGCCCGGGACAGCTCTATGGCTACACCTTC,CASSPGQLYGYTF
NA,TRBJ2-2,NA,TRBV5-4,TGTGCCAGCAGCCTAGACAGGAACACCGGGGAGCTGTTTTTT,CASSLDRNTGELFF
TRBD1,TRBJ1-1,once,TRBV6-5,TGTGCCAGCAGCAGGGGGCCGGCCACTGAAGCTTTCTTT,CASSRGPATEAFF
TRBD2,TRBJ2-1,NA,TRBV5-1,TGCGCCAGCAGCTTGGCCAGTCTAGCGGGAGCCCATGAGCAGTTCTTC,CASSLASLAGAHEQFF
NA,TRBJ1-2,NA,TRBV19,TGTGCCAGTAGTGCCTCCAACAGGGTAGGCACCTTC,CASSASNRVGTF
TRBD1,TRBJ1-2,NA,TRBV5-1,TGCGCCAGCGCGACAGGGGGCACTAACTATGGCTACACCTTC,CASATGGTNYGYTF
TRBD2,TRBJ2-4,NA,TRBV5-1,TGCGCCAGCAGCTCGGGACTAGCGGGGGTAAACATTCAGTACTTC,CASSSGLAGVNIQYF